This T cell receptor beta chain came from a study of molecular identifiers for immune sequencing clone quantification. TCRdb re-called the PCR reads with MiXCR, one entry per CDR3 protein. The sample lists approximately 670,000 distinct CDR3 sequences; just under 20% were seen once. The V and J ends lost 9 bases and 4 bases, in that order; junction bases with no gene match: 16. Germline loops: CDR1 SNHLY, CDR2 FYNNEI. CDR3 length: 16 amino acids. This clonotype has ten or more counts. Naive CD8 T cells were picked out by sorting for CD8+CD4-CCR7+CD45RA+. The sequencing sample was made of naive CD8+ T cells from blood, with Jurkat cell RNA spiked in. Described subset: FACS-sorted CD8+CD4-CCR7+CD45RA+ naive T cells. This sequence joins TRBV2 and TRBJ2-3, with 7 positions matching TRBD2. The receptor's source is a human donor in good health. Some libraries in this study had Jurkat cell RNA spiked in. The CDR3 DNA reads TGTGCCAGGGGGGTAGGGAGGGCCAGTGTCGCAGATACGCAGTATTTT. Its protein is CARGVGRASVADTQYF.